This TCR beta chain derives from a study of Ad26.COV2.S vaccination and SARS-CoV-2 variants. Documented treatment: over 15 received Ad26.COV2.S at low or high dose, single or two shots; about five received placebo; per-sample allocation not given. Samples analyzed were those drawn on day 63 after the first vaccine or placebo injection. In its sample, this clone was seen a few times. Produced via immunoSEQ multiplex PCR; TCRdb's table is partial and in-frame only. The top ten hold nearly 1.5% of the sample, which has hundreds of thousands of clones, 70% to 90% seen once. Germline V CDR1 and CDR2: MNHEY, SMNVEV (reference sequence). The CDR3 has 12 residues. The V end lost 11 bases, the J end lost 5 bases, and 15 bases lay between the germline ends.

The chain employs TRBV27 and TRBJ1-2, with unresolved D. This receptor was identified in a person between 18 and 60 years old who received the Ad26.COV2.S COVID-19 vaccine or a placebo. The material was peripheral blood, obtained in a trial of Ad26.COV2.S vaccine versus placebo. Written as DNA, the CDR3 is TGTGCCGTTAGGGTGGGGAATTATGGCTACACCTTC. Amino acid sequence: CAVRVGNYGYTF.